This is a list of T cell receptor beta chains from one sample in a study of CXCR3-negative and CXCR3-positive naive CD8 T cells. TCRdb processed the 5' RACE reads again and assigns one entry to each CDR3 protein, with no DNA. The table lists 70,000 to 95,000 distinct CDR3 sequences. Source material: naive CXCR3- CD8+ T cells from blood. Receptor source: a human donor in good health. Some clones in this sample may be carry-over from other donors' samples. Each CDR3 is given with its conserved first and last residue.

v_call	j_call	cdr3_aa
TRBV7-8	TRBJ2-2	CASSLRTIPGELFF
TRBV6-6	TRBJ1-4	CASSYETLGEKLFF
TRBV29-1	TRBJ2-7	CSVDFAGFAEQYF
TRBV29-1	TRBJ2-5	CSVAGRTDGQGIETQYF
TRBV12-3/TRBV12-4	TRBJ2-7	CASRTTGGEQYF
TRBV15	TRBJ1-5	CATSRGQVNQPQHF
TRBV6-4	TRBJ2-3	CASSETSGGSTDTQYF
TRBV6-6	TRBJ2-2	CASSPPYSPGTSYVTGELFF
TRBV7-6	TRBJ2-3	CASSFTGLAGKEADTQYF
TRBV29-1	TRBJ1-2	CSVLGQGGYGYTF
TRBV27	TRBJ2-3	CASTFGGAPDTQYF
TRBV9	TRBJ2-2	CASSGETSVVGELFF
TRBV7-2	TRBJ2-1	CASSSITGGRFF
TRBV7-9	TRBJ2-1	CASSLSQGSYNEQFF
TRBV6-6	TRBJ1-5	CASAPSIQPQHF
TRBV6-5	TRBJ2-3	CASSYSSQGAPDTQYF
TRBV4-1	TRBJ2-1	CAGSGGLNSYNEQFF
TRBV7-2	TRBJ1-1	CASRDRGIEAFF
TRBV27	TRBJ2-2	CASSSGGAFIGELFF
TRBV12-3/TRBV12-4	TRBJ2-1	CASSFRGEQFF
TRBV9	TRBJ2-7	CASSVGGAGPYEQYF
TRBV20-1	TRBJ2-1	CSARTSGGSYNEQFF
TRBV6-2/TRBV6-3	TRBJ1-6	CASSYHLGGDSPLHF
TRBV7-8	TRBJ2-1	CASSMGLAGSSYNEQFF
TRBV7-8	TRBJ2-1	CASILWDGGNNEQFF
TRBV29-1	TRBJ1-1	CSVGFLNTEAFF
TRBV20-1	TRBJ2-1	CSARLASTYNEQFF
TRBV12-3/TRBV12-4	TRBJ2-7	CASSLGQPYEQYF
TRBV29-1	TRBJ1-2	CSAGPFRGGYTF
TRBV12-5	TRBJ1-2	CASGLTGGFGYTF
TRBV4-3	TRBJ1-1	CASSQDADITEAFF
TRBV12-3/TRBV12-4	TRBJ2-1	CASSPIEGLVANEQFF